Listed below are T cell receptor beta chains from one sample, sequenced in a study of cytomegalovirus exposure and HLA in healthy donors. TCRdb's table, derived via immunoSEQ multiplex PCR, lists solely in-frame clones and lacks some. Of about 110,000 clones in the sample, around 85% are singletons; the top ten hold about 2.9%. Specimen: PBMCs. The receptor source for this set is a woman between 18 and 29 years old in good health and CMV-seronegative. CDR3s include the opening cysteine and the closing phenylalanine or tryptophan. A D gene is named only where the DNA matches it firmly. Some rows have no size entry. The others give once, few or many, or a class for an expanded clone.

>TRBJ1-4|.|13|TRBV30|.
CAWQDSPNEKLFF
TGTGCCTGGCAAGACAGCCCTAATGAAAAACTGTTTTTT
>TRBJ1-1|.|14|TRBV6-1|.
CASRGLMENTEAFF
TGTGCCAGCAGGGGGCTCATGGAGAACACTGAAGCTTTCTTT
>TRBJ1-2|.|13|TRBV6-6|once
CASSYSGEYGYTF
TGTGCCAGCAGTTACTCGGGAGAGTATGGCTACACCTTC
>TRBJ2-2|TRBD2|15|TRBV5-1|.
CASSQGLAATGELFF
TGCGCCAGCAGCCAAGGGCTAGCGGCCACCGGGGAGCTGTTTTTT
>TRBJ1-1|.|12|TRBV28|.
CASSLLNTEAFF
TGTGCCAGCAGTCTCTTGAACACTGAAGCTTTCTTT
>TRBJ1-5|.|15|TRBV10-3|.
CAISDPALSNQPQHF
TGTGCCATCAGTGACCCCGCACTTTCTAATCAGCCCCAGCATTTT
>TRBJ2-1|TRBD2|14|TRBV5-1|.
CASSSPRGYNEQFF
TGCGCCAGCAGCTCCCCGCGGGGGTACAATGAGCAGTTCTTC
>TRBJ2-3|TRBD2|15|TRBV5-1|.
CASSLRLAGQATQYF
TGCGCCAGCAGCTTGCGACTAGCGGGCCAAGCTACGCAGTATTTT
>TRBJ1-5|TRBD1|15|TRBV19|.
CASSAGTGLDQPQHF
TGTGCCAGTAGTGCCGGGACAGGGCTGGATCAGCCCCAGCATTTT
>TRBJ1-6|.|15|TRBV14|.
CASSPQQGRNSPLHF
TGTGCCAGCAGCCCTCAACAGGGACGTAATTCACCCCTCCACTTT
>TRBJ2-1|.|16|TRBV6-5|.
CASSYRGTETYNEQFF
TGTGCCAGCAGTTACCGGGGGACAGAAACCTACAATGAGCAGTTCTTC
>TRBJ1-1|.|13|TRBV19|.
CASTPSEAAKAFF
TGTGCCAGTACCCCCTCCGAGGCAGCTAAAGCTTTCTTT
>TRBJ2-3|.|11|TRBV20-1|.
CSGWRGDTQYF
TGCAGTGGGTGGAGGGGAGATACGCAGTATTTT
>TRBJ1-2|TRBD1|13|TRBV29-1|.
CSVETGINYGYTF
TGCAGCGTTGAGACAGGGATTAACTATGGCTACACCTTC
>TRBJ1-1|.|15|TRBV6-5|.
CASTPPGHPNTEAFF
TGTGCCAGCACTCCCCCGGGACACCCAAACACTGAAGCTTTCTTT
>TRBJ2-7|.|13|TRBV2|.
CASSPGSPYEQYF
TGTGCCAGCAGTCCAGGCAGCCCCTACGAGCAGTACTTC
>TRBJ1-1|.|15|TRBV28|.
CASSPPGTQNTEAFF
TGTGCCAGCAGTCCCCCTGGGACACAGAACACTGAAGCTTTCTTT
>TRBJ1-2|.|11|TRBV29-1|many
CSVEEGAGYTF
TGCAGCGTTGAAGAGGGGGCTGGCTACACCTTC
>TRBJ1-1|.|13|TRBV7-9|.
CASSRDPNTEAFF
TGTGCCAGCAGCCGAGATCCGAACACTGAAGCTTTCTTT
>TRBJ1-1|TRBD1|14|TRBV27|.
CASSFQTGETEAFF
TGTGCCAGCAGTTTTCAAACAGGGGAGACTGAAGCTTTCTTT
>TRBJ1-2|.|12|TRBV2|.
CASSDGDYGYTF
TGTGCCAGCAGTGACGGGGACTATGGCTACACCTTC
>TRBJ2-5|TRBD2|15|TRBV5-1|.
CASSFQAGGRETQYF
TGCGCCAGCAGCTTTCAAGCGGGGGGCCGGGAGACCCAGTACTTC
>TRBJ2-1|TRBD2|15|TRBV13|.
CASSLERGPNNEQFF
TGTGCCAGCAGCTTAGAGCGGGGGCCAAACAATGAGCAGTTCTTC
>TRBJ2-3|TRBD2|16|TRBV9|.
CASSQGLAGATDTQYF
TGTGCCAGCAGCCAAGGACTAGCGGGGGCCACAGATACGCAGTATTTT
>TRBJ2-5|.|14|TRBV11-2|.
CASSLSRFQETQYF
TGTGCCAGCAGCTTATCCCGTTTTCAAGAGACCCAGTACTTC
>TRBJ1-2|.|13|TRBV7-4|once
CASSLNRLYGYTF
TGTGCCAGCAGCTTAAACAGGCTCTATGGCTACACCTTC
>TRBJ1-1|TRBD1|12|TRBV29-1|.
CSVAPDRALAFF
TGCAGCGTTGCGCCGGACAGGGCGTTAGCTTTCTTT
>TRBJ2-5|TRBD2|17|TRBV6-1|.
CASSAAGGAYVKETQYF
TGTGCCAGCAGTGCTGCGGGGGGGGCCTACGTAAAAGAGACCCAGTACTTC
>TRBJ2-1|TRBD2|15|TRBV15|.
CATSRERGANNEQFF
TGTGCCACCAGCAGAGAGCGGGGGGCTAACAATGAGCAGTTCTTC
>TRBJ2-7|TRBD2|13|TRBV29-1|.
CSASAGGNYEQYF
TGCAGCGCTTCGGCGGGGGGTAACTACGAGCAGTACTTC
>TRBJ1-2|TRBD1|16|TRBV9|.
CASSAPGQGEVWGYTF
TGTGCCAGCAGCGCCCCGGGACAGGGGGAGGTTTGGGGCTACACCTTC
>TRBJ2-1|.|12|TRBV5-1|.
CASSPTDNEQFF
TGCGCCAGCAGCCCGACAGACAATGAGCAGTTCTTC
>TRBJ2-5|.|15|TRBV5-8|.
CASSLGGLPQETQYF
TGTGCCAGCAGCTTGGGGGGACTCCCACAAGAGACCCAGTACTTC
>TRBJ1-5|TRBD1|14|TRBV7-6|.
CASSLGTGDQPQHF
TGTGCCAGCAGCTTAGGGACAGGGGATCAGCCCCAGCATTTT
>TRBJ2-6|.|15|TRBV6-4|few
CASSDSSSGANVLTF
TGTGCCAGCAGTGACTCCAGCTCTGGGGCCAACGTCCTGACTTTC
>TRBJ2-7|TRBD1|13|TRBV30|few
CAWTSGTDLRQYF
TGTGCCTGGACCTCCGGGACAGACTTAAGGCAGTACTTC
>TRBJ1-1|.|13|TRBV2|once
CALHRAIYTEAFF
TGTGCCCTCCACAGGGCAATTTACACTGAAGCTTTCTTT